Below, one T cell receptor (beta chain) is given with its context. Its matching antigen is unknown. 60 Vbeta and 13 Jbeta primers were used in PCR. Only in-frame clones appear in the TCRdb table, and some are missing; sequencing was by immunoSEQ multiplex PCR. This sample has under 150,000 clones, with 80% to 90% found just once. The CDR3 is 15 amino acids. CDR1 LNHDA and CDR2 SQIVND come from the germline V gene (reference sequence). Trimming cost V 6 bases and J 0 bases, with 15 bases left between them. Donors were nominally healthy when sampled, though unrecorded immune exposures were likely. This specimen belongs to a study of cytomegalovirus exposure and HLA in healthy donors. Study-wide points: Later on, analysis showed that most CMV-associated TCR beta chains appeared to be HLA-restricted. An analysis was carried out at a later point. It showed that HLA-associated TCR beta chains were more clonally expanded than equally common non-associated chains.

Specimen: PBMCs. This sequence joins TRBV19 and TRBJ2-7; D is possibly TRBD2 (6 bases). The source of this sequence is a boy aged 2 to 9 in good health and CMV-seronegative. CDR3 nucleotides: TGTGCCAGTAGGCGTAGCGGTAGGAGCTCCTACGAGCAGTACTTC. Protein sequence: CASRRSGRSSYEQYF. Using reference TRBV19 and TRBJ2-7 for the parts outside the CDR3, the full variable domain is DGGITQSPKYLFRKEGQNVTLSCEQNLNHDAMYWYRQDPGQGLRLIYYSQIVNDFQKGDIAEGYSVSREKKESFPLTVTSAQKNPTAFYLCASRRSGRSSYEQYFGPGTRLTVT.